The source of this T cell receptor (beta chain) is a study of T cell responses to AZD1222 COVID-19 vaccine. This CDR3 contains 15 residues. Germline-derived CDR1 and CDR2 are SGDLS and YYNGEE. Trimming stripped 2 bases from V and 7 bases from J, with 13 bases between. Some clones are missing from TCRdb's copy, which holds only in-frame ones; the method was immunoSEQ multiplex PCR. The sample consists of approximately 150,000 clones, roughly 94% of them appearing once. The sample holds one count of this clone. The source of this sequence is an adult in good health. This specimen was peripheral blood, taken on day 0 of MenACWY control vaccination. The chain joins TRBV9 to TRBJ1-6; possible D gene TRBD1, 5 bases. CDR3 amino acids: CASSVRAGANSPLHF. Here the CDR3 DNA reads TGTGCCAGCAGCGTCAGGGCGGGAGCCAATTCACCCCTCCACTTT.